The clone carrying this T cell receptor beta chain was seen more than once but under ten times. This sample was included in a study of blood T cell repertoires in COVID-19. Study as a whole: Whether acute or convalescent, the COVID-19 samples came from the United States, Italy and Spain.

TCRdb's table, derived via immunoSEQ multiplex PCR, lists solely in-frame clones and lacks some. The data contain roughly 400,000 clones, approximately 92% of them singletons. CDR3 size: 14 residues. The germline V gene encodes CDR1 SGHRS and CDR2 YFSETQ. V was pared by 6 bases and J by 4 bases, with 8 bases of the junction left unmatched. Living in under 30 US areas, the participants were between roughly 18 and 90 years of age. Assignments of participants to cohorts depended upon their own reported clinical history. Cohort 3 recovered donors had two negative PCRs, clearance, or symptom resolution. The receptor comes from a man aged 30 to 39 who had recovered from COVID-19. The rearrangement uses TRBV5-1 and TRBJ2-3, with TRBD1 identical over 7 bases. The specimen sequenced was PBMCs or T cells enriched from blood (not recorded which). The CDR3 DNA is TGCGCCAGCACCCGGGGACAGAGCTCAGATACGCAGTATTTT. Protein sequence: CASTRGQSSDTQYF.